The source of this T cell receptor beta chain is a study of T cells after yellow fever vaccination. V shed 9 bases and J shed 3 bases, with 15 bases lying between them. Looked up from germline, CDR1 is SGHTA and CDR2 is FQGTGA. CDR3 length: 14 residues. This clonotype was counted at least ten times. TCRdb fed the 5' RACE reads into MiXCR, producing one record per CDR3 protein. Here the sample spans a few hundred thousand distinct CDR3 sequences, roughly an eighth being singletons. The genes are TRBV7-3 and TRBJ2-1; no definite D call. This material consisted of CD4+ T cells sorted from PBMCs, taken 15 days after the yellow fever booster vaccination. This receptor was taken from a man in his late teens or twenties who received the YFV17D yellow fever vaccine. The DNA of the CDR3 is TGTGCCAGTTCCTCCAGGACGGGCTACAATGAGCAGTTCTTC. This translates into CASSSRTGYNEQFF.